This T cell receptor beta chain was recorded in a study of T cell repertoires in ileal Crohn's disease. Regarding the study as a whole: Mucosal expansions were suggested to be mainly CD8 T cells.

The CDR3 loop spans 15 amino acids. V trimming: 3 bases; J trimming: 2 bases; junction bases outside the gene matches: 1. CDR1 and CDR2 from the germline V gene are SEHNR and FQNEAQ (reference sequence). On this clone itself: Antigen specificity is unknown.

Adults with ileal or ileocolonic Crohn's disease and an indication for resection were eligible. TCRB immunosequencing input was roughly 500 nanograms of biopsy DNA per sample. This table comes from immunoSEQ multiplex PCR, and its TCRdb copy is limited to in-frame clones, with some not included. The sample includes 13,000 to 15,000 clones, around 79% of them seen just once. The clonotype originates from an adult with Crohn's disease. The chain uses TRBV7-9 and TRBJ2-5; 12 nucleotides align to TRBD2. Sequencing used ileal tissue. The chain's CDR3 is CASSFGTSGQETQYF. For the CDR3, the DNA is TGTGCCAGCAGCTTTGGGACTAGCGGGCAAGAGACCCAGTACTTC.